This paragraph covers one T cell receptor (beta chain) sequence. Antigen specificity is unknown. The V end lost 3 bases, the J end lost 4 bases, and 9 bases lay between the germline ends. Germline loops: CDR1 LGHNT, CDR2 FRNRAP. CDR3 length: 13 residues. The table came from immunoSEQ multiplex PCR; TCRdb's copy has only in-frame clones and leaves some out. This sample has under 250,000 clones; roughly 77% occur once, and the top ten carry 0.95% to 1.5%. The source of the sample is a study of cytomegalovirus exposure and HLA in healthy donors. Study-wide background: The 120 or so validation repertoires used a platform that matched the one used for the roughly 700 first-cohort repertoires, as a later analysis reported.

Study conclusions and caveats: It was confirmed in vitro that a few of the CMV-associated chains were specific for CMV antigens. TCR sequences were mostly rare, though some public TCRs occurred in many donors. The classifier, whose performance was assessed in both the original and validation cohorts, reportedly diagnosed cytomegalovirus status with high specificity and sensitivity.

This rearrangement joins TRBV12-5 to TRBJ1-2, with a weak D call TRBD1 (5 bases). The clonotype was recovered from a woman aged 30 to 39 in good health and CMV-seronegative. Source material: PBMCs. This CDR3 reads CASGFGGLYGYTF. The CDR3 DNA reads as TGTGCTAGTGGTTTTGGGGGACTCTATGGCTACACCTTC.